This T cell receptor (beta chain) was identified during a study of response to subunit inactivated influenza vaccine. Points from the study as a whole: The authors offered the suggestion that each seasonal influenza vaccination recruits few new T cells.

At least ten counts were recorded for this clonotype. Its specificity is not known. The CDR3 sequence is 13 residues long. Trimming pared 3 bases from V and 8 bases from J, leaving 13 bases between. TCRdb re-called the RT-PCR reads with MiXCR, one entry per CDR3 protein. This table has about 500,000 distinct CDR3 sequences, more than 7% appearing once. This chain uses TRBV12-3 or TRBV12-4 with TRBJ1-2, with unresolved D. The origin of this receptor is a man aged 50-75 years who received an inactivated influenza vaccine. Here the sequenced sample was PBMCs from blood, taken around 25 months after vaccination. The CDR3 DNA reads as TGTGCCAGCAGTTTGATCGGGGTTTGGGGCTACACCTTC. Amino acids: CASSLIGVWGYTF.